The 20 T cell receptor beta chains below were found in one sample sequenced in a study of tumor-infiltrating lymphocytes in primary liver carcinoma. A primer matching the constant region was used to make TCR beta cDNA from approximately 500 ng of total RNA. Researchers made the TCR beta libraries by running three nested multiplex PCR rounds with slightly modified ARM-PCR. Each of the first two PCR rounds ran roughly 9 cycles with TRBV1-TRBV30 forward and C-beta reverse primers. Each CDR3 protein gets one entry after TCRdb re-called the multiplex PCR reads with MiXCR. This table has 150,000 to 200,000 distinct CDR3 sequences, 50% to 75% appearing once. Germline DNA was extracted too, while blood RNA derived from unsorted whole blood. The material sequenced was peripheral blood. The receptor set was obtained from a man aged 35-49 years with primary liver carcinoma and hepatitis B virus infection.

A word on this clonotype: A junction boundary mismatches the germline segment, possibly from a read error. The J gene is TRBJ2-5, the V gene TRBV6-1, with D tentatively TRBD2 (6 bases). Germline loops: CDR1 MNHNS, CDR2 SASEGT. The CDR3 covers 13 residues. In nucleotides, the CDR3 is TGTACCAGCAGAGACTCAGGGAGGGAGACCCAGTACTTC. Its protein product is CTSRDSGRETQYF.

The rearrangement uses TRBV6-5 and TRBJ1-6, with D possibly TRBD1 on 5 matching bases. Germline lookup yields CDR1 MNHEY and CDR2 SVGAGI. CDR3 length equals 18 residues. The V and J ends lost 2 bases and 6 bases respectively, with 20 bases between them. The CDR3 DNA reads TGTGCCAGCAGTTACGAAAAGATCCAGGCAGGGATTAATTCACCCCTCCACTTT. This codes for CASSYEKIQAGINSPLHF.

The chain is built from TRBV12-3 or TRBV12-4 and TRBJ1-1; tentative D call: TRBD1 (5 bases). The V gene lost 3 bases and the J gene lost 2 bases, with 16 bases spanning the gap. The CDR3 consists of 16 residues. This chain's CDR3 is CASSFMAGTNNTEAFF. DNA for the CDR3: TGTGCCAGCAGTTTCATGGCAGGGACGAATAACACTGAAGCTTTCTTT.

A few counts support this clonotype. The gene calls are TRBV29-1 and TRBJ1-4; tentatively, D is TRBD1 (6 bases). Germline V gives CDR1 SQVTM, CDR2 ANQGSEA. The ends were cut back, 7 bases at V and 3 bases at J, with 12 bases in the middle. The CDR3 runs to 13 residues. CDR3 residues: CSGSGAPNEKLFF. In DNA form, the CDR3 reads TGCAGCGGATCAGGGGCCCCTAATGAAAAACTGTTTTTT.

The rearrangement uses TRBV12-3 or TRBV12-4 and TRBJ2-7, with D possibly being TRBD1 (5 bases). This CDR3 contains 12 residues. Trimming shortened V by 5 bases and J by 7 bases, and 12 bases separated the two germline ends. CDR3 sequence reads: CASSARAGEQYF. CDR3 DNA: TGTGCCAGCAGTGCCAGGGCCGGGGAGCAGTACTTC.

This clonotype was seen once. One end of the junction fails to match germline, which may point to a read error. The rearrangement uses TRBV4-2 and TRBJ2-7, with 10 bases aligning to TRBD1. The germline gives CDR1 LGHNA, CDR2 YNFKEQ. The CDR3 length is 15 residues. The CDR3 nucleotides read TGTGCCAGCAACCAAGATCCTGGACAGGGGGTCGAGCAGTACTTC. It encodes CASNQDPGQGVEQYF.

This clonotype was seen more than once but under ten times. The chain joins TRBV6-5 to TRBJ2-5; a possible D gene is TRBD1 (5 bases). The length of the CDR3 is 14 residues. The V gene's germline CDR1 is MNHEY and CDR2 SVGAGI. Trimming cost V 5 bases and J 5 bases, with 15 bases left between them. The CDR3 loop is CASSPRGSGETQYF. Written as DNA, the CDR3 is TGTGCCAGCAGTCCTAGGGGATCCGGGGAGACCCAGTACTTC.

This sequence joins TRBV29-1 and TRBJ1-5, with D perhaps matching TRBD1 (6 bases). The CDR3 covers 13 residues. CDR1 and CDR2 (germline): SQVTM, ANQGSEA. Trimming took 7 bases from V and 10 from J, leaving 20 bases between them. The CDR3 DNA reads as TGCAGCGCGGGGGGGGGCCCAGACGGTCCCCAGCATTTT. Its protein product is CSAGGGPDGPQHF.

The rearrangement uses TRBV20-1 and TRBJ2-1; D might be TRBD2 (6 bases). CDR1 and CDR2 (germline): DFQATT, SNEGSKA (reference sequence). Trimming removed 0 bases from V and 6 bases from J, with 21 bases in between. This CDR3 is 17 amino acids long. The CDR3 coding sequence is TGCAGTGCTAGAGATCCGATGCGGGAAGACTTCCCCAATGAGCAGTTCTTC. Translating it yields CSARDPMREDFPNEQFF.

As for this clonotype: One end of the junction varies from germline; a read error may be responsible. The chain couples TRBV4-2 to TRBJ1-1; D is ambiguous. CDR3 size: 16 residues. Germline CDR1 reads LGHNA; CDR2 reads YNFKEQ. As DNA, the CDR3 is TGTGCCTGCAGCCAAGATCTATTGGGCCAGAACACTGAAGCTTTCTTT. Translated, it gives CACSQDLLGQNTEAFF.

This clonotype showed up just a few times. The junction shows a germline mismatch at one end, possibly a read error. The chain joins TRBV6-6 to TRBJ2-5; TRBD2 matches at 13 bases. CDR1 and CDR2 (germline): MNHNY, SVGAGI (reference sequence). The CDR3 has 15 residues. CDR3: CASSRTSGRPETQYF. In DNA, the CDR3 is TGTGCCAGCAGTAGGACTAGCGGGAGACCAGAGACTCAGTACTTC.

J is TRBJ2-3 and V is TRBV29-1, with D perhaps matching TRBD2 (5 bases). The CDR3 extends over 13 amino acids. Germline lookup yields CDR1 SQVTM and CDR2 ANQGSEA. Trimming stripped 4 bases from V and 3 bases from J, with 11 bases between. This chain's CDR3 is CSVVRVATDTQYF. In nucleotides, the CDR3 is TGCAGCGTTGTTAGGGTAGCGACAGATACGCAGTATTTT.

This clonotype was found many times. The V call is TRBV11-3, the J call TRBJ2-2, with 8 nucleotides matching TRBD1. Germline V gives CDR1 SGHNT, CDR2 YENEEA. The V gene end was trimmed by 3 bases and the J gene end by 2 bases; junction bases not matched to a gene: 11. This CDR3 region has 18 residues. The CDR3 coding sequence is TGTGCCAGCAGCTTGAGGCGGGTGGGACAGGAAAACACCGGGGAGCTGTTTTTT. Translating gives CASSLRRVGQENTGELFF.

This clonotype was recorded a few times. The V call is TRBV7-8, the J call TRBJ2-7, with D unresolved. Germline V gives CDR1 SGHVS, CDR2 FQNEAQ. V was cut by 3 bases and J by 4 bases, with 10 bases left in between. The CDR3 runs 13 residues. The CDR3 is CASSFSHGYEQYF. The CDR3 nucleotides read TGTGCCAGCAGCTTTTCTCACGGGTACGAGCAGTACTTC.

Notes on this clonotype: One base away lies a much larger clone, so this may be a sequencing read error. The chain is built from TRBV6-1 and TRBJ1-3; D is uncertain. V gave up 6 bases and J gave up 3 bases, with 6 bases separating them. The length of the CDR3 is 12 residues. Germline V gives CDR1 MNHNS, CDR2 SASEGT. The DNA for the CDR3 is TGTGCCAGCAGAGGAGGTGGAAACACCATATATTTT. Amino acids: CASRGGGNTIYF.

Details on this clonotype: The junction and the germline gene differ at one end; a read error may be behind it. J is TRBJ2-1 and V is TRBV29-1; no definite D call. The CDR3 totals 16 residues. Germline loops: CDR1 SQVTM, CDR2 ANQGSEA. The CDR3 DNA sequence: TGCAGCGTTGATCACGGGCAGGCCAGCTCCTACAATGAGCAGCTCTTC. It is translated as CSVDHGQASSYNEQLF.

As regards this clonotype: The junction differs from germline at one of its ends, possibly a read error. This rearrangement joins TRBV10-3 to TRBJ2-4, with TRBD2 as a possible D gene (6 bases). CDR3 length: 13 amino acids. In germline, CDR1 is ENHRY, CDR2 SYGVKD. CDR3 sequence: CAIASGAENIQYF. The CDR3 nucleotides are TGTGCCATCGCATCGGGAGCAGAAAATATTCAGTACTTC.

The chain recombines TRBV29-1 with TRBJ2-2; 8 bases are shared with TRBD1. Per germline, CDR1 SQVTM and CDR2 ANQGSEA. After removal of 6 bases from V and 6 bases from J, the junction contained 9 bases not matched to a gene. This CDR3 is 14 amino acids long. The CDR3 spells CSVLAQGGAGELFF. DNA of the CDR3: TGCAGCGTGTTAGCACAGGGGGGCGCCGGGGAGCTGTTTTTT.

The V and J genes are TRBV11-1 and TRBJ2-7; D gene uncertain. Trimming pared 5 bases from V and 3 bases from J, leaving 8 bases between. This CDR3 has 12 residues. Looked up from germline, CDR1 is SGHAT and CDR2 is FQDESV (reference sequence). CDR3 DNA: TGTGCCAGCAGCATCCAGGTCTACGAGCAGTACTTC. This codes for CASSIQVYEQYF.

DNA of the CDR3: TGTGCCAGCAGCTTAGAACAGCACAATGAGCAGTTCTTC. Protein sequence: CASSLEQHNEQFF. This chain connects TRBV7-9 to TRBJ2-1; D remains ambiguous. Trimming left V 1 base short and J 5 bases short, with 6 bases between. The CDR3 runs 13 residues. Germline CDR1 and CDR2: SEHNR and FQNEAQ (reference sequence).